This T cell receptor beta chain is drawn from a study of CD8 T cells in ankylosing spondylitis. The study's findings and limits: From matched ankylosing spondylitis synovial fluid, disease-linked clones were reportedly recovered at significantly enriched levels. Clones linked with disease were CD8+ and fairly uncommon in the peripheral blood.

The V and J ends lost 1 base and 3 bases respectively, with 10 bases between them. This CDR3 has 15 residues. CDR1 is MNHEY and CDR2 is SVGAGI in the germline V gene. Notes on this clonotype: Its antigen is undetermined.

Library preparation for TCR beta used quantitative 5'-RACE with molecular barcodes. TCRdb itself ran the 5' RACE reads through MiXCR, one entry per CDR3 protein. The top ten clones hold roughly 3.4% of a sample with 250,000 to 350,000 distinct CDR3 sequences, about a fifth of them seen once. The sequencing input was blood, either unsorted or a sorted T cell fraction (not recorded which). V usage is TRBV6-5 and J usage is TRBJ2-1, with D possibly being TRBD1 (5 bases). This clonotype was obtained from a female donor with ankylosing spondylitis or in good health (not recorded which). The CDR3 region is CASSYYGQLYNEQFF. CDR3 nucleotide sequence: TGTGCCAGCAGTTACTACGGACAACTCTACAATGAGCAGTTCTTC.